This T cell receptor beta chain was obtained from a study of early T cells in non-severe SARS-CoV-2 infection. General study points: Matching with VDJdb favored anti-spike CD8 responses (missing private and CD4 specificities).

Worth noting for this clonotype: Its antigen is not known.

The TCR library protocol was used to attach unique molecular identifiers. These identifiers were attached to individual cDNA molecules. Each CDR3 protein gets one entry after TCRdb re-called the 5' RACE reads with MiXCR. The profile covers approximately 70,000 distinct CDR3 sequences, with roughly an eighth appearing a single time and roughly 2.5% taken by the ten largest. Germline V lookup: CDR1 MGHDK, CDR2 SYGVNS. Trimming pared 1 base from V and 3 bases from J, leaving 14 bases between. The CDR3 runs 16 residues. The source of this sequence is an adult who was a healthcare worker with PCR-confirmed SARS-CoV-2 infection or an uninfected control (not recorded which). The chain links TRBV25-1 to TRBJ2-3; D may be TRBD1 (6 bases). The source material was whole blood, sampled at baseline. The CDR3 region has the DNA TGTGCCAGCAGTGAATCGCAGGGGATGGTGACAGATACGCAGTATTTT. It translates to CASSESQGMVTDTQYF.